Below, 2 T cell receptor beta chains from the same sample are listed, as sequenced in a study of persistence of HIV-infected CD4 T cells. The stimulus was an HIV-1 Gag 15-mer peptide pool, around 1.1 ug/peptide/mL. CD40L-negative CD69-negative CD45RO-high memory CD4+ T cells were sorted as populations depleted of antigen-responding cells. These TCRs are of unknown antigen specificity. This was the immunoSEQ version 4 assay in survey mode. Method: immunoSEQ multiplex PCR; TCRdb's copy keeps in-frame clones and lacks some. This table holds 50,000 to 65,000 clones, over 60% found once. The sample here was CD4+ T cells sorted from PBMCs after approximately 18-hour stimulation, taken from a patient who received antiretroviral therapy. All receptors come from an adult man with HIV who was CMV-seropositive.

The gene calls are TRBV6-5 and TRBJ1-4; D is uncertain. The germline gives CDR1 MNHEY, CDR2 SVGAGI. Trimming pared 10 bases from V and 8 bases from J, leaving 20 bases between. This CDR3 has 14 amino acids. Here the CDR3 reads CATLGGPQREKLFF. The CDR3, as DNA: TGTGCCACTTTGGGAGGGCCTCAGAGGGAAAAACTGTTTTTT.

The rearrangement links TRBV6-5 to TRBJ2-2; TRBD1 matches at 8 bases. Losses at the gene ends were 5 bases for V and 8 bases for J; bases not matched to a gene: 7. Germline V lookup: CDR1 MNHEY, CDR2 SVGAGI. This CDR3 contains 14 residues. In DNA form, the CDR3 reads TGTGCCAGCAGTAGGGCAGGGGGCGCGGGGGAGCTGTTTTTT. Translation: CASSRAGGAGELFF.